These T cell receptor beta chains were read from a single sample in a study of blood T cell repertoires in COVID-19. Assay used: immunoSEQ multiplex PCR; TCRdb lists only in-frame clones, some missing. The sample yields 30,000 or so clones, about 78% seen once. Sequencing was done on a sample of peripheral blood. The receptors derive from a man older than 75 with acute or convalescent COVID-19. Each CDR3 is given with its conserved first and last residue. A D gene is named only where the DNA matches it firmly. Size values are once, few and many counts, or a class for expanded clones, and some rows have none.

j_gene: TRBJ1-2
len: 13
d_gene: TRBD1
abundance: -
v_gene: TRBV5-5
CDR3nt: TGTGCCAGCAGCTCCGGACAGGGAAGCGGCTACACCTTC
CDR3aa: CASSSGQGSGYTF

j_gene: TRBJ2-2
len: 14
d_gene: -
abundance: -
v_gene: TRBV27
CDR3nt: TGTGCCAGCAGTTTCACAGTCAACACCGGGGAGCTGTTTTTT
CDR3aa: CASSFTVNTGELFF

j_gene: TRBJ2-5
len: 14
d_gene: -
abundance: -
v_gene: TRBV10-3
CDR3nt: TGTGCCATCAGTGGAGGCACAGGAGGGGAGACCCAGTACTTC
CDR3aa: CAISGGTGGETQYF

j_gene: TRBJ2-2
len: 14
d_gene: -
abundance: once
v_gene: TRBV5-1
CDR3nt: TGCGCCAGCAGCTCCAGGGGAGACACCGGGGAGCTGTTTTTT
CDR3aa: CASSSRGDTGELFF

j_gene: TRBJ1-1
len: 16
d_gene: TRBD1
abundance: -
v_gene: TRBV2
CDR3nt: TGTGCCAGTAGACGCCTAAGACAGGGTGTGGCCACTGAAGCTTTCTTT
CDR3aa: CASRRLRQGVATEAFF

j_gene: TRBJ2-3
len: 18
d_gene: TRBD2
abundance: -
v_gene: TRBV4-1
CDR3nt: TGCGCCAGCAGCCCGTGGACTAGCGGGGCCTCAAGGGGAGATACGCAGTATTTT
CDR3aa: CASSPWTSGASRGDTQYF

j_gene: TRBJ2-5
len: 11
d_gene: TRBD2
abundance: -
v_gene: TRBV2
CDR3nt: TGTGCCAGCAGGAGGGCGGGGGCCCAGTACTTC
CDR3aa: CASRRAGAQYF

j_gene: TRBJ2-2
len: 16
d_gene: TRBD1
abundance: -
v_gene: TRBV6-5
CDR3nt: TGTGCCAGCAGTTACGACAGGGGGGCGAACACCGGGGAGCTGTTTTTT
CDR3aa: CASSYDRGANTGELFF

j_gene: TRBJ1-2
len: 12
d_gene: -
abundance: -
v_gene: TRBV19
CDR3nt: TGTGCCAGTAGTATAAGGGGCTATGGCTACACCTTC
CDR3aa: CASSIRGYGYTF

j_gene: TRBJ1-2
len: 15
d_gene: -
abundance: -
v_gene: TRBV7-2
CDR3nt: TGTGCCAGCAGCCCAGGGCCTGGCCAGGGCCAAGGCTACACCTTC
CDR3aa: CASSPGPGQGQGYTF

j_gene: TRBJ2-6
len: 15
d_gene: -
abundance: -
v_gene: TRBV5-6
CDR3nt: TGTGCCAGCAGTTCCCCTATCTCTGGGGCCAACGTCCTGACTTTC
CDR3aa: CASSSPISGANVLTF

j_gene: TRBJ2-3
len: 15
d_gene: TRBD2
abundance: -
v_gene: TRBV4-2
CDR3nt: TGTGCCAGCAGCCAAGTGACTAGCGGGGAGAATACGCAGTATTTT
CDR3aa: CASSQVTSGENTQYF

j_gene: TRBJ1-2
len: 13
d_gene: TRBD1
abundance: -
v_gene: TRBV27
CDR3nt: TGTGCCAGCAGTTTGACAGGGGTCGCGGGCTACACCTTC
CDR3aa: CASSLTGVAGYTF

j_gene: TRBJ2-2
len: 15
d_gene: TRBD2
abundance: -
v_gene: TRBV19
CDR3nt: TGTGCCAGTAGTGCTAAGCGGGGGTTTACCGGGGAGCTGTTTTTT
CDR3aa: CASSAKRGFTGELFF

j_gene: TRBJ2-2
len: 15
d_gene: -
abundance: -
v_gene: TRBV7-7
CDR3nt: TGTGCCAGCAGCCAAGCCGACACCGCTACCGGGGAGCTGTTTTTT
CDR3aa: CASSQADTATGELFF

j_gene: TRBJ1-5
len: 15
d_gene: TRBD1
abundance: -
v_gene: TRBV29-1
CDR3nt: TGCAGCGTTACGATAGACAGGGGAGATGGACAGCCCCAGCATTTT
CDR3aa: CSVTIDRGDGQPQHF

j_gene: TRBJ1-5
len: 13
d_gene: -
abundance: -
v_gene: TRBV6-5
CDR3nt: TGTGCCAGTACAGGAGTTAGCAATCAGCCCCAGCATTTT
CDR3aa: CASTGVSNQPQHF

j_gene: TRBJ1-2
len: 13
d_gene: -
abundance: -
v_gene: TRBV19
CDR3nt: TGTGCCAGTTCCCTGACAGGACCATATGGCTACACCTTC
CDR3aa: CASSLTGPYGYTF

j_gene: TRBJ2-3
len: 16
d_gene: -
abundance: -
v_gene: TRBV24-1
CDR3nt: TGTGCCACCAGTGAACCGGACAGTGAAAGCACAGATACGCAGTATTTT
CDR3aa: CATSEPDSESTDTQYF

j_gene: TRBJ1-6
len: 15
d_gene: TRBD1
abundance: -
v_gene: TRBV3-1/TRBV3-2
CDR3nt: TGTGCCAGCAGCCAAGGGACAGGGGCCAATTCACCCCTCCACTTT
CDR3aa: CASSQGTGANSPLHF

j_gene: TRBJ1-1
len: 14
d_gene: TRBD1
abundance: once
v_gene: TRBV30
CDR3nt: TGTGCCTGGAGTGTAGGGGGCTTTGGCACTGAAGCTTTCTTT
CDR3aa: CAWSVGGFGTEAFF

j_gene: TRBJ2-4
len: 16
d_gene: -
abundance: -
v_gene: TRBV5-1
CDR3nt: TGCGCCAGCAGCTTGACTACTCTCATCGGCAAAAACATTCAGTACTTC
CDR3aa: CASSLTTLIGKNIQYF

j_gene: TRBJ2-1
len: 16
d_gene: TRBD2
abundance: -
v_gene: TRBV3-1/TRBV3-2
CDR3nt: TGTGCCAGCAGCCCCATAGTCAGCGGGGGGTACAATGAGCAGTTCTTC
CDR3aa: CASSPIVSGGYNEQFF

j_gene: TRBJ2-1
len: 11
d_gene: -
abundance: once
v_gene: TRBV10-3
CDR3nt: TGTGCCATCAGTGAGCGCAATGAGCAGTTCTTC
CDR3aa: CAISERNEQFF

j_gene: TRBJ2-4
len: 13
d_gene: -
abundance: -
v_gene: TRBV11-3
CDR3nt: TGTGCCAGCGCCCAGGGAGCCAAAAACATTCAGTACTTC
CDR3aa: CASAQGAKNIQYF

j_gene: TRBJ2-1
len: 13
d_gene: TRBD1
abundance: -
v_gene: TRBV12-3/TRBV12-4
CDR3nt: TGTGCCAGCGACAGGGGGGTTGGCAATGAGCAGTTCTTC
CDR3aa: CASDRGVGNEQFF

j_gene: TRBJ2-7
len: 14
d_gene: -
abundance: many
v_gene: TRBV29-1
CDR3nt: TGCAGCGTTGAAGTCGGTCTTAGCTCCTACGAGCAGTACTTC
CDR3aa: CSVEVGLSSYEQYF

j_gene: TRBJ2-6
len: 18
d_gene: -
abundance: -
v_gene: TRBV4-2
CDR3nt: TGTGCCAGCAGCCAAGATGCACTAACCAGCTCTGGGGCCAACGTCCTGACTTTC
CDR3aa: CASSQDALTSSGANVLTF

j_gene: TRBJ1-1
len: 17
d_gene: TRBD1
abundance: -
v_gene: TRBV3-1/TRBV3-2
CDR3nt: TGTGCCAGCAGCGACACGGGACAGGGGCGTTATCGGCCTGAAGCTTTCTTT
CDR3aa: CASSDTGQGRYRPEAFF

j_gene: TRBJ1-3
len: 15
d_gene: -
abundance: few
v_gene: TRBV3-1/TRBV3-2
CDR3nt: TGTGCCAGCAGCCAAGAAACAGCCCCTGGAAACACCATATATTTT
CDR3aa: CASSQETAPGNTIYF

j_gene: TRBJ2-2
len: 14
d_gene: -
abundance: -
v_gene: TRBV19
CDR3nt: TGTGCCAGTAGGCCGCGACATCGGACCGGGGAGCTGTTTTTT
CDR3aa: CASRPRHRTGELFF

j_gene: TRBJ2-2
len: 14
d_gene: TRBD1
abundance: once
v_gene: TRBV20-1
CDR3nt: TGCAGTGCTAGTGTCAGGGGGCCTGCCGGGGAGCTGTTTTTT
CDR3aa: CSASVRGPAGELFF

j_gene: TRBJ1-2
len: 10
d_gene: -
abundance: -
v_gene: TRBV11-3
CDR3nt: TGTGCCAGCAGCTTCGAGGGCTACACCTTC
CDR3aa: CASSFEGYTF

j_gene: TRBJ2-3
len: 16
d_gene: TRBD2
abundance: -
v_gene: TRBV7-9
CDR3nt: TGTGCCAGCAGCCGAGCACTAGCGGGGGTCACAGATACGCAGTATTTT
CDR3aa: CASSRALAGVTDTQYF

j_gene: TRBJ2-7
len: 15
d_gene: TRBD2
abundance: -
v_gene: TRBV11-1
CDR3nt: TGTGCCAGCAGCTTTAGCGGGGCGAGCTCCTACGAGCAGTACTTC
CDR3aa: CASSFSGASSYEQYF

j_gene: TRBJ1-1
len: 14
d_gene: -
abundance: -
v_gene: TRBV19
CDR3nt: TGTGCCAGTAGTGCTCCGCAGGGTAACACTGAAGCTTTCTTT
CDR3aa: CASSAPQGNTEAFF

j_gene: TRBJ1-2
len: 14
d_gene: -
abundance: -
v_gene: TRBV7-2
CDR3nt: TGTGCCAGCAGCTCCAGGAACTTCAGGGGAGGCTACACCTTC
CDR3aa: CASSSRNFRGGYTF

j_gene: TRBJ1-6
len: 14
d_gene: -
abundance: few
v_gene: TRBV5-1
CDR3nt: TGCGCCAGCAGCTTTGGGACACAAAATTCACCCCTCCACTTT
CDR3aa: CASSFGTQNSPLHF

j_gene: TRBJ1-3
len: 17
d_gene: -
abundance: -
v_gene: TRBV28
CDR3nt: TGTGCCAGCAGTTTAACTGACAGGACGGGCTCTGGAAACACCATATATTTT
CDR3aa: CASSLTDRTGSGNTIYF

j_gene: TRBJ2-3
len: 14
d_gene: TRBD2
abundance: -
v_gene: TRBV5-1
CDR3nt: TGCGCCAGCAGTCCGACTAGCGGCACAGATACGCAGTATTTT
CDR3aa: CASSPTSGTDTQYF

j_gene: TRBJ2-4
len: 16
d_gene: TRBD2
abundance: -
v_gene: TRBV20-1
CDR3nt: TGCAGTGCTAGTATGGCGGGGGACTTAGCCAAAAACATTCAGTACTTC
CDR3aa: CSASMAGDLAKNIQYF

j_gene: TRBJ1-5
len: 12
d_gene: -
abundance: -
v_gene: TRBV2
CDR3nt: TGTGCCAGCAGAGAGGCGAATCAGCCCCAGCATTTT
CDR3aa: CASREANQPQHF